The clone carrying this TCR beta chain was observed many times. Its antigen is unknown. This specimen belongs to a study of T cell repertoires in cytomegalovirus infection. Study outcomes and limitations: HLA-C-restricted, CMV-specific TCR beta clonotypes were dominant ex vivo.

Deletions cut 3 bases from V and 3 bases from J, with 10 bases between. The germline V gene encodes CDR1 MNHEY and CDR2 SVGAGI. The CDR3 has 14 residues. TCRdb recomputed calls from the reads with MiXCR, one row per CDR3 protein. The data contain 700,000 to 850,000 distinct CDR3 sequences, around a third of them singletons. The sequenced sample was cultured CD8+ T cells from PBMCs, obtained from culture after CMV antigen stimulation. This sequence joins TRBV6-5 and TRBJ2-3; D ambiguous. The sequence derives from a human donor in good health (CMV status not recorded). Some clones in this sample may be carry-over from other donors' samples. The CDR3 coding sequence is TGTGCCAGCAGTTATCGGTTCGGGACAGATACGCAGTATTTT. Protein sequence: CASSYRFGTDTQYF.